The entry below gives a single T cell receptor (beta chain) sequence along with its context. Its antigen is as yet unknown. Per germline, CDR1 SGDLS and CDR2 YYNGEE. The ends were cut back, 2 bases at V and 1 base at J, with 13 bases in the middle. The CDR3 spans 16 residues. Using immunoSEQ multiplex PCR, the repertoire was profiled, and TCRdb retains in-frame clones only, with some absent. The data contain 160,000 or so clones, about nine tenths of them singletons. The sample is drawn from a study of T cell responses to AZD1222 COVID-19 vaccine. Study-wide points: The donor cohort was predominantly white British with a female majority, and clonal diversity may have been underestimated. At baseline, just five to seven AZD1222 recipients tested seropositive. An increase in Spike-specific TCR breadth and depth was observed after two AZD1222 doses. Epitopes outside B.1.351 and B.1.1.7 mutated regions reportedly drew nearly half of spike TCRs.

The material was peripheral blood, obtained on day 0 of AZD1222 vaccination. This chain connects TRBV9 to TRBJ1-3; D is ambiguous. The receptor comes from an adult in good health. The CDR3 here is CASSVRNSFSGNTIYF. The CDR3 DNA reads TGTGCCAGCAGCGTCCGAAACAGCTTTTCTGGAAACACCATATATTTT.